This entry lists 9 T cell receptor beta chains sequenced from one sample in a study of lung T cells in sarcoidosis with Löfgren's syndrome. Each CDR3 protein is one row after TCRdb ran MiXCR on the reads. The table lists tens of thousands of distinct CDR3 sequences, 21% of them singletons, with less than 2.5% in the top ten. The source material was CD4+ T cells from PBMCs. The receptors come from a human donor with sarcoidosis (Löfgren's syndrome or another form), or a control subject (not recorded which).

Points on this clonotype: A much larger clone is a single base away; this may be a read error. V and J are TRBV6-6 and TRBJ2-7, with D possibly matching TRBD2 (6 bases). Germline V CDR1 and CDR2: MNHNY, SVGAGI (reference sequence). The CDR3 is 14 residues long. Trimming shortened V by 6 bases and J by 3 bases, and 15 bases separated the two germline ends. The CDR3: CASSDRTTNYEQYV. In nucleotides, the CDR3 is TGTGCCAGCAGCGACCGGACTACGAACTACGAGCAGTACGTC.

On this clonotype itself: A much more abundant neighbour one base away suggests this may be a read error. J is TRBJ1-5 and V is TRBV27, with TRBD1 as a possible D gene (5 bases). Germline V lookup: CDR1 MNHEY, CDR2 SMNVEV (reference sequence). CDR3 length: 14 amino acids. The ends were cut back, 5 bases at V and 6 bases at J, with 14 bases in the middle. The CDR3 reads CASSPWRGSQPQHF. The CDR3 region has the DNA TGTGCCAGCAGTCCCTGGAGGGGAAGTCAGCCCCAGCATTTT.

Many counts were recorded for this clonotype. V is TRBV6-2 or TRBV6-3 and J is TRBJ2-2; perhaps TRBD1 as D (6 bases). The CDR3 is made up of 15 amino acids. Germline CDR1 reads MNHEY; CDR2 reads SVGEGT. V was trimmed by 9 bases and J by 4 bases, leaving 18 bases between them. CDR3 in DNA: TGTGCCAGTACGTCGATGGGCAGGGGCACCGGGGAGCTGTTTTTT. Amino acid sequence: CASTSMGRGTGELFF.

The sample holds many counts of this clonotype. The chain links TRBV25-1 to TRBJ2-3; 9 nucleotides line up with TRBD2. The CDR3 has 15 amino acids. V gave up 4 bases and J gave up 0 bases; unmatched junction bases: 2. CDR1 is MGHDK and CDR2 is SYGVNS in the germline V gene. This CDR3 reads CASSGGLASTDTQYF. CDR3 sequence (DNA): TGTGCCAGCAGTGGGGGACTAGCTAGCACAGATACGCAGTATTTT.

This clonotype was counted at least ten times. The chain has TRBV2 and TRBJ1-2; 9 bases fit TRBD1. There are 15 residues in the CDR3. V gave up 5 bases and J gave up 5 bases; unmatched junction bases: 9. Germline CDR1 reads SNHLY; CDR2 reads FYNNEI. In DNA form, the CDR3 reads TGTGCCAGCAGTTCCGGGACAGGGATTGGTTATGGCTACACCTTC. It yields the protein CASSSGTGIGYGYTF.

The chain has TRBV7-8 and TRBJ2-1, with TRBD1 as a possible D gene (6 bases). This CDR3 region has 16 residues. Trimming removed 8 bases at V and 0 bases at J, with 17 bases between. Germline CDR1 reads SGHVS; CDR2 reads FQNEAQ. The chain's CDR3 is CASGKYRASSYNEQFF. Written as DNA, the CDR3 is TGTGCCAGCGGAAAGTACAGGGCCAGCTCCTACAATGAGCAGTTCTTC.

Only a few counts were recorded for this clonotype. The genes are TRBV18 and TRBJ2-3; D gene ambiguous. The CDR3 loop spans 15 amino acids. V dropped 2 bases and J dropped 1 base, with 10 bases sitting between them. The germline CDR1 and CDR2 sequences are KGHSH and LQKENI. CDR3 amino acids: CASSPVAGGTDTQYF. For the CDR3, the DNA is TGTGCCAGCTCACCAGTTGCAGGTGGCACAGATACGCAGTATTTT.

This clonotype was observed at least ten times. This sequence joins TRBV3-1 and TRBJ2-3; 8 nucleotides match TRBD2. The germline CDR1 and CDR2 sequences are LGHDT and YNNKEL (reference sequence). V shed 3 bases and J 2 bases; nucleotides not matched to a gene: 10. The CDR3 contains 17 residues. As DNA, the CDR3 is TGTGCCAGCAGCCATCTATTGCGGGGGGCCGACACAGATACGCAGTATTTT. It specifies CASSHLLRGADTDTQYF.

On this clonotype: A single base separates this from a much larger clone, so it may be a read error. The chain joins TRBV4-3 to TRBJ2-7; 8 nucleotides match TRBD2. The CDR3 has 16 residues. Germline assignment: CDR1 LGHNA and CDR2 YSLEER. CDR3 loop: CASSQDYAGGSYEQCF. The CDR3 nucleotides read TGCGCCAGCAGCCAAGATTACGCGGGAGGTTCCTACGAGCAGTGCTTC.